One sample yielded the 17 T cell receptor beta chains listed below, sequenced in a study of cytomegalovirus exposure and HLA in healthy donors. Profiling relied on immunoSEQ multiplex PCR, and the TCRdb table lists in-frame clones only, not all of them. The sample lists 78,000 or so clones; 90% to 96% were seen once. The sequenced sample was PBMCs. The receptors stem from a man in his late teens or twenties in good health and CMV-seropositive.

The chain joins TRBV4-1 to TRBJ2-3; TRBD2 aligns across 12 bases. Trimming took 6 bases from V and 5 from J; bases not matched to a gene: 6. The CDR3 is 15 residues long. Germline V CDR1 and CDR2: MGHRA, YSYEKL. DNA of the CDR3: TGCGCCAGCAGACGGACTAGCGGGAATCGAGATACGCAGTATTTT. It encodes CASRRTSGNRDTQYF.

The chain joins TRBV6-1 to TRBJ1-1, with TRBD1 as a possible D gene (5 bases). Trimming cost V 11 bases and J 3 bases, with 22 bases left between them. Germline assignment: CDR1 MNHNS and CDR2 SASEGT. The CDR3 length is 15 residues. The CDR3 reads CAAGGVRFPYTEAFF. CDR3 in DNA: TGTGCCGCAGGAGGGGTTCGGTTCCCCTACACTGAAGCTTTCTTT.

The chain carries TRBV4-2 and TRBJ2-3; 10 bases align to TRBD2. Germline V gives CDR1 LGHNA, CDR2 YNFKEQ. V dropped 0 bases and J dropped 6; count of bases not matched to a gene: 6. This CDR3 contains 16 residues. CDR3 DNA: TGTGCCAGCAGCCAAGATCAAGCGGGAGGGCCCGATACGCAGTATTTT. Encoded protein: CASSQDQAGGPDTQYF.

The J gene is TRBJ2-7, the V gene TRBV9; 8 bases line up with TRBD1. CDR1 is SGDLS and CDR2 is YYNGEE in the germline V gene. This CDR3 contains 12 residues. After removal of 2 bases from V and 6 bases from J, the junction contained 1 base not matched to a gene. Written as DNA, the CDR3 is TGTGCCAGCAGCGTTGGGACAGGCGAGCAGTACTTC. Its translation is CASSVGTGEQYF.

The chain employs TRBV5-1 and TRBJ2-7; D is unresolved. Trimming took 6 bases from V and 0 from J, leaving 19 bases between them. The CDR3 sequence is 16 residues long. Germline loops: CDR1 SGHRS, CDR2 YFSETQ. CDR3 sequence reads: CASTQLGFRGSYEQYF. The DNA for the CDR3 is TGCGCCAGCACCCAACTTGGATTTCGCGGCTCCTACGAGCAGTACTTC. Combining the CDR3 with reference TRBV5-1 and TRBJ2-7 gives the whole variable domain KAGVTQTPRYLIKTRGQQVTLSCSPISGHRSVSWYQQTPGQGLQFLFEYFSETQRNKGNFPGRFSGRQFSNSRSEMNVSTLELGDSALYLCASTQLGFRGSYEQYFGPGTRLTVT.

The count of this clone is one. The J gene is TRBJ2-2, the V gene TRBV7-9; 13 bases are shared with TRBD2. Germline lookup yields CDR1 SEHNR and CDR2 FQNEAQ (reference sequence). The CDR3 is 19 amino acids. After removal of 2 bases from V and 0 bases from J, the junction contained 6 bases not matched to a gene. The CDR3 sequence is CASSLRLAGGIANTGELFF. CDR3 nucleotide sequence: TGTGCCAGCAGCTTAAGACTAGCGGGGGGAATCGCGAACACCGGGGAGCTGTTTTTT.

This chain uses TRBV30 with TRBJ2-7, with 8 bases matching TRBD1. Germline assignment: CDR1 GTSNPN and CDR2 SVGIG (reference sequence). There are 13 residues in the CDR3. V lost 6 bases to trimming and J lost 5 bases; unmatched junction nucleotides: 9. The CDR3 protein is CACADRVENEQYF. CDR3 DNA sequence: TGTGCCTGCGCGGACAGGGTGGAAAACGAGCAGTACTTC.

The CDR3 sequence is CASSTDAGGADYGYTF. The CDR3 bases are TGTGCCAGCAGTACAGACGCAGGGGGCGCGGACTATGGCTACACCTTC. This chain uses TRBV27 with TRBJ1-2; 8 bases align to TRBD1. The CDR3 contains 16 residues. Trimming at V came to 5 bases and at J to 3 bases, leaving 11 bases not matched to a gene. Germline V gene data show CDR1 as MNHEY and CDR2 as SMNVEV (reference sequence).

The chain carries TRBV7-8 and TRBJ2-3; 12 bases fit TRBD2. In germline, CDR1 is SGHVS, CDR2 FQNEAQ. With V trimmed by 3 bases and J by 2 bases, 3 bases remained unmatched. The CDR3 is 16 amino acids. The CDR3 spells CASSLLAGGPTDTQYF. The CDR3 DNA sequence: TGTGCCAGCAGCTTGCTAGCGGGAGGGCCCACAGATACGCAGTATTTT.

The gene calls are TRBV6-1 and TRBJ2-1; 10 positions agree with TRBD2. The trim removed 3 bases at V and 13 bases at J, leaving 18 bases unmatched. CDR1 and CDR2 (germline): MNHNS, SASEGT. The CDR3 loop spans 17 amino acids. Written as DNA, the CDR3 is TGTGCCAGCAGTGATGGATTTTTGATCACTAGCGGGATAAAACAGTTCTTC. Amino acid sequence: CASSDGFLITSGIKQFF.

The chain couples TRBV30 to TRBJ1-4, with D possibly being TRBD1 (6 bases). Looked up from germline, CDR1 is GTSNPN and CDR2 is SVGIG (reference sequence). V lost 4 bases, J lost 11 bases, and 14 bases lay in between. This CDR3 is built from 12 residues. The CDR3 bases are TGTGCCTGGAACTTGGGGGCGGATAAACTGTTTTTT. Its translation is CAWNLGADKLFF.

The rearrangement links TRBV5-1 to TRBJ2-7, with TRBD1 matching over 7 bases. V shed 4 bases, J shed 6 bases, and the junction held 10 bases outside the gene matches. Looked up from germline, CDR1 is SGHRS and CDR2 is YFSETQ. The CDR3 extends over 14 amino acids. Written as DNA, the CDR3 is TGCGCCAGCAGCACCGGGGACAGTCATCGCGAGCAGTACTTC. Translating gives CASSTGDSHREQYF. The full variable domain, completed using reference TRBV5-1 and TRBJ2-7, is KAGVTQTPRYLIKTRGQQVTLSCSPISGHRSVSWYQQTPGQGLQFLFEYFSETQRNKGNFPGRFSGRQFSNSRSEMNVSTLELGDSALYLCASSTGDSHREQYFGPGTRLTVT.

The chain employs TRBV19 and TRBJ1-5, with D unclear. This CDR3 is 16 amino acids long. Trimming left V 4 bases short and J 6 bases short, with 19 bases between. Germline loops: CDR1 LNHDA, CDR2 SQIVND (reference sequence). The CDR3 nucleotides are TGTGCCAGTAGTACCTTGCGGCGAGGGTATGGTCAGCCCCAGCATTTT. It specifies CASSTLRRGYGQPQHF.

The V and J genes are TRBV13 and TRBJ2-7, with a weak D call TRBD1 (5 bases). CDR1 and CDR2 (germline): PRHDT, FYEKMQ (reference sequence). Trimming took off 0 bases at V and 4 bases at J, with 7 bases between the two ends. The CDR3 totals 13 residues. CDR3 amino acids: CASSLGKGYEQYF. The DNA for the CDR3 is TGTGCCAGCAGCTTAGGTAAGGGGTACGAGCAGTACTTC.

The sample holds one count of this clone. The chain employs TRBV9 and TRBJ2-7; maybe TRBD1 (7 bases). The CDR3 length is 18 residues. Trimming cost V 2 bases and J 5 bases, with 26 bases left between them. Germline-derived CDR1 and CDR2 are SGDLS and YYNGEE. The CDR3, as DNA: TGTGCCAGCAGCGTGGGGGCGTACAGGGGTACCGGGGGAGACGAGCAGTACTTC. Translating it yields CASSVGAYRGTGGDEQYF.

The chain joins TRBV14 to TRBJ2-6, with a weak D call TRBD1 (6 bases). V lost 3 bases to trimming and J lost 0 bases, with 18 bases between them. Germline CDR1 is SGHDN and CDR2 is FVKESK. CDR3 length: 19 residues. The CDR3 sequence is CASSQKSGQIRSGANVLTF. The CDR3 nucleotides read TGTGCCAGCAGCCAGAAGTCCGGACAGATCCGCTCTGGGGCCAACGTCCTGACTTTC.

The chain is built from TRBV4-1 and TRBJ2-3, with TRBD2 matching 9 bases. The CDR3 extends over 12 amino acids. The germline gives CDR1 MGHRA, CDR2 YSYEKL. Losses at the gene ends were 4 bases for V and 8 bases for J; bases not matched to a gene: 1. The CDR3: CASSPSGATQYF. The CDR3 DNA sequence: TGCGCCAGCAGCCCTAGCGGGGCTACGCAGTATTTT.